The rows below give T cell receptor beta chains drawn from one sample of a study of blood T cell repertoires in COVID-19. The protocol was immunoSEQ multiplex PCR, while the TCRdb copy is restricted to in-frame clones and leaves out a portion. The sample contains approximately 500,000 clones, more than 75% of which appear only once. The material sequenced was PBMCs or T cells enriched from blood (not recorded which). The source is a woman aged 40 to 50 who had recovered from COVID-19. The CDR3 runs from the conserved cysteine through the conserved F or W. Each record gives: clone size, V gene, J gene, CDR3 protein. The size field is filled for only some rows; it gives once, few, many or a size class.

NA,TRBV3-1/TRBV3-2,TRBJ2-5,CASSQTRVSIETQYF
NA,TRBV7-2,TRBJ1-3,CASSRRTGESSGNTIYF
NA,TRBV6-1,TRBJ2-3,CASSDSRGTDTQYF
NA,TRBV12-5,TRBJ2-1,CASGFRTLAASSYNEQFF
NA,TRBV2,TRBJ1-6,CASSDTGGSYNSPLHF
NA,TRBV19,TRBJ2-7,CASSQDRGRAEQYF
NA,TRBV4-1,TRBJ1-5,CASSQYSLEPQHF
NA,TRBV6-1,TRBJ2-3,CASSEYSTDTQYF
NA,TRBV10-3,TRBJ2-7,CAISESGLYEQYF
NA,TRBV7-8,TRBJ2-7,CASTSSLNAYEQYF
NA,TRBV6-2/TRBV6-3,TRBJ1-2,CASSPTTGNYGYTF
NA,TRBV19,TRBJ2-2,CASSIGGGTGELFF
once,TRBV27,TRBJ2-1,CASSLSIAGVPPSSYNEQFF
NA,TRBV5-6,TRBJ2-3,CASSLNWDTQYF
NA,TRBV19,TRBJ2-7,CASSNRAGEQYF
NA,TRBV11-1,TRBJ1-2,CASSQTGGEHGYTF
NA,TRBV7-9,TRBJ2-1,CASSIGQGARFF
NA,TRBV3-1/TRBV3-2,TRBJ2-7,CASRRSSGDYEQYF
NA,TRBV6-2/TRBV6-3,TRBJ2-7,CASSYSGGRAPYEQYF
NA,TRBV30,TRBJ2-5,CAWSARLAGGSLYQETQYF
NA,TRBV2,TRBJ1-1,CASRGTATEAFF
NA,TRBV4-3,TRBJ2-1,CASSQGDRGRANEQFF
NA,TRBV5-6,TRBJ1-5,CASSLAGKRPQHF
NA,TRBV5-1,TRBJ2-1,CASSFVPGSNEQFF
NA,TRBV6-2/TRBV6-3,TRBJ1-1,CASSYERDTEAFF
NA,TRBV4-2,TRBJ2-7,CASSQGRGSYEQYF
few,TRBV29-1,TRBJ2-1,CSVDSFNYNEQFF
NA,TRBV9,TRBJ1-5,CASSVDTESNQPQHF
once,TRBV6-5,TRBJ2-3,CASTLDRGLLDTQYF
once,TRBV7-9,TRBJ2-1,CASSLGVNEQFF
NA,TRBV27,TRBJ1-2,CASRMLTGRDYGYTF
once,TRBV28,TRBJ2-2,CASSTPGDTGELFF
once,TRBV14,TRBJ1-6,CASSQDPIRTGRSYNSPLHF
once,TRBV2,TRBJ1-1,CASGDITPTEAFF
NA,TRBV11-2,TRBJ2-3,CASSHLLYRDRDRTDTQYF
NA,TRBV6-5,TRBJ1-2,CASSYSQGYGYTF
NA,TRBV2,TRBJ2-5,CASNLRAGPETQYF
NA,TRBV7-2,TRBJ2-1,CASSLGPGLAGYNEQFF
NA,TRBV6-6,TRBJ1-1,CASSYGAGAGGTEAFF
NA,TRBV5-4,TRBJ1-5,CASSSQGRQPQHF
NA,TRBV30,TRBJ1-4,CAWSFGTGVGKLFF
NA,TRBV4-1,TRBJ2-1,CASSHKSAGGKEQFF
NA,TRBV5-1,TRBJ2-7,CASRRRDNDEQYF
NA,TRBV27,TRBJ2-7,CASAEFEGSYEQYF
NA,TRBV7-6,TRBJ2-1,CASSPRLAGTYNEQFF
NA,TRBV5-1,TRBJ2-5,CASSLAGGSQETQYF
NA,TRBV24-1,TRBJ1-5,CATSSGGNQPQHF
NA,TRBV4-1,TRBJ2-7,CASSQEDRVNREQYF
NA,TRBV2,TRBJ2-1,CASMAPWGGNEQFF
NA,TRBV10-2,TRBJ1-5,CASSWGQGRVQPQHF
NA,TRBV6-2/TRBV6-3,TRBJ1-1,CASSYSGAIEAFF